Shown below are 10 T cell receptor beta chains from a single sample sequenced in a study of blood T cell repertoires in COVID-19. Sequenced by immunoSEQ multiplex PCR; TCRdb stores in-frame clones only, minus some. Here the sample spans 140,000 to 150,000 clones, 70% to 90% being singletons. The specimen sequenced was PBMCs or T cells enriched from blood (not recorded which). Receptors originate from a middle-aged woman who had recovered from COVID-19.

V gene TRBV7-8 combines with J gene TRBJ2-2; TRBD2 matches 12 bases. Looked up from germline, CDR1 is SGHVS and CDR2 is FQNEAQ. V gave up 5 bases and J gave up 8 bases; unmatched junction bases: 12. This CDR3 has 17 residues. The CDR3 nucleotides are TGTGCCAGCAGCCCCCTAGTTACTAGCGGGAGGCCGGGGGAGCTGTTTTTT. It yields the protein CASSPLVTSGRPGELFF. Supplemented by reference TRBV7-8 and TRBJ2-2, the full variable domain reads GAGVSQSPRYKVAKRGQDVALRCDPISGHVSLFWYQQALGQGPEFLTYFQNEAQLDKSGLPSDRFFAERPEGSVSTLKIQRTQQEDSAVYLCASSPLVTSGRPGELFFGEGSRLTVL.

The chain combines TRBV3-1 (or the pseudogene TRBV3-2) with TRBJ2-5, with D uncertain. The V end was cut by 1 base, the J end by 5 bases, with 5 bases between. The CDR3 is 12 residues long. Germline loops: CDR1 LGHDT, CDR2 YNNKEL (reference sequence). The CDR3 sequence is CASSQVPETQYF. The CDR3, as DNA: TGTGCCAGCAGCCAAGTCCCGGAGACCCAGTACTTC.

The chain links TRBV18 to TRBJ2-1; 8 nucleotides align to TRBD1. The ends lost 6 bases at V and 2 bases at J; junction bases unmatched: 6. Germline CDR1 and CDR2: KGHSH and LQKENI. This CDR3 is 15 amino acids long. The CDR3 region is CASSLGQGPYNEQFF. CDR3 in DNA: TGTGCCAGCTCCCTCGGACAGGGCCCCTACAATGAGCAGTTCTTC.

This sequence joins TRBV12-3 or TRBV12-4 and TRBJ1-6; no clear D gene. The CDR3 runs 13 residues. V lost 4 bases and J 6 bases, leaving 7 bases between the germline ends. The CDR3: CASSSDINSPLHF. The CDR3 DNA follows: TGTGCCAGCAGTTCAGACATTAATTCACCCCTCCACTTT.

This rearrangement joins TRBV5-5 to TRBJ2-1; no definite D call. Trimming cost V 0 bases and J 0 bases, with 7 bases left between them. In germline, CDR1 is SGHKS, CDR2 YYEKEE (reference sequence). The CDR3 loop spans 15 amino acids. CDR3 region: CASSLDGYSYNEQFF. The DNA for the CDR3 is TGTGCCAGCAGCTTGGACGGGTACTCCTACAATGAGCAGTTCTTC.

The J gene is TRBJ1-1, the V gene TRBV7-9; TRBD1 agrees at 9 bases. The CDR3 sequence is 15 residues long. CDR1 is SEHNR and CDR2 is FQNEAQ in the germline V gene (reference sequence). After removal of 5 bases from V and 1 base from J, the junction contained 5 bases not matched to a gene. CDR3 sequence (DNA): TGTGCCAGCAGCCCCACGACAGGGGGGAACACTGAAGCTTTCTTT. This translates into CASSPTTGGNTEAFF.

V is TRBV24-1 and J is TRBJ2-7; TRBD2 is a possible D gene (7 bases). CDR3 size: 16 residues. CDR1 and CDR2 (germline): KGHDR, SFDVKD. V was trimmed by 8 bases and J by 0 bases, leaving 19 bases between them. CDR3 DNA sequence: TGTGCCACCACCGAGGGAGGGGGTAGGTGCTCCTACGAGCAGTACTTC. Protein product: CATTEGGGRCSYEQYF.

This sequence joins TRBV7-2 and TRBJ2-5; 7 positions agree with TRBD2. Germline V gene lookup returns CDR1 SGHTA and CDR2 FQGNSA. J lost 1 base, V lost 6 bases, and 5 bases had no gene match. The CDR3 loop spans 14 amino acids. The CDR3 sequence is CASSRGLVQETQYF. The DNA of the CDR3 is TGTGCCAGCAGTCGCGGACTAGTCCAAGAGACCCAGTACTTC.

The rearrangement joins TRBV19 to TRBJ1-4, with D unclear. The CDR3 loop spans 13 amino acids. V lost 3 bases and J 6 bases, leaving 8 bases between the germline ends. Germline assignment: CDR1 LNHDA and CDR2 SQIVND (reference sequence). Here the CDR3 reads CASSINRDEKLFF. The CDR3 DNA reads as TGTGCCAGTAGTATCAACCGGGATGAAAAACTGTTTTTT.

The chain links TRBV14 to TRBJ1-2; a weak D match, TRBD1 (5 bases). Germline CDR1 is SGHDN and CDR2 is FVKESK. The length of the CDR3 is 16 residues. The V and J ends lost 1 base and 4 bases respectively, with 16 bases between them. In nucleotides, the CDR3 is TGTGCCAGCAGCCAAGGAAGCGGCGGGACCCTCTATGGCTACACCTTC. This sequence encodes CASSQGSGGTLYGYTF.